This TCR beta chain was profiled in a study of control samples from healthy donors and cancer patients. The assay was immunoSEQ multiplex PCR, and TCRdb's table has in-frame clones only and misses some. The sample lists about 120,000 clones, just under 90% seen once, with about an eighth in the top ten. V lost 0 bases and J lost 1, with 11 bases in between. The length of the CDR3 is 16 residues. Per the germline V gene, CDR1 is SGHDT and CDR2 is YYEEEE. The gene calls are TRBV5-6 and TRBJ1-3; D may be TRBD1 (5 bases). The receptor's source is a man aged 30 to 39 in good health. Sequenced: blood. The CDR3 is CASSLEVGTSGNTIYF. CDR3 nucleotide sequence: TGTGCCAGCAGCTTGGAAGTGGGGACGTCTGGAAACACCATATATTTT.